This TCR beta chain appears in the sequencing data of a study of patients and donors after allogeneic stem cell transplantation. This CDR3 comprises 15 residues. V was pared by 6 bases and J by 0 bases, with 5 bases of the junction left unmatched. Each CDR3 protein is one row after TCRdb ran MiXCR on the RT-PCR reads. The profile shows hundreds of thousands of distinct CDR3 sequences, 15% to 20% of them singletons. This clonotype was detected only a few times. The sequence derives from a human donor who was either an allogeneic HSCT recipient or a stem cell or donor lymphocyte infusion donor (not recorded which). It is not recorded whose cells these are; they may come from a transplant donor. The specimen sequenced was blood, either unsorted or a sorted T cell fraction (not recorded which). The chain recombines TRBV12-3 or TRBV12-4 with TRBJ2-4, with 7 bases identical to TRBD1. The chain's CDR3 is CASRSGQLAKNIQYF. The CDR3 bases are TGTGCCAGCAGGTCGGGACAGCTAGCCAAAAACATTCAGTACTTC.